The T cell receptor beta chain under discussion was sequenced for a study of T cells after posttransplantation cyclophosphamide. The study, taken as a whole, reports: Recipient CMV seropositivity and CMV reactivation strongly tracked TRB clonality.

The repertoire was sequenced with immunoSEQ multiplex PCR; TCRdb's copy has only in-frame clones and lacks some. The sample lists more than 30,000 clones; around nine tenths were seen once. As regards this clone: Its cognate antigen is unknown. A junction end diverges from the germline sequence, so it may reflect a read error.

Cells defined as naive were viable CD3+CD4+ or CD3+CD8+ and CCR7+CD45RA+CD45RO-CD95-CD27+CD28+. CDR3 length: 16 amino acids. Germline V lookup: CDR1 SGHTA, CDR2 FQGNSA. The V and J genes are TRBV7-2 and TRBJ2-5; D remains ambiguous. The sequencing sample was made of naive CD4+ T cells sorted from PBMCs. The sequence came from an older woman in good health, CMV-negative, and a related stem cell transplant donor. The chain's CDR3 is CASSLDWKARQEAQYF. CDR3 coding DNA: TGTGCCAGCAGCTTAGATTGGAAGGCTCGCCAAGAGGCCCAGTACTTC.